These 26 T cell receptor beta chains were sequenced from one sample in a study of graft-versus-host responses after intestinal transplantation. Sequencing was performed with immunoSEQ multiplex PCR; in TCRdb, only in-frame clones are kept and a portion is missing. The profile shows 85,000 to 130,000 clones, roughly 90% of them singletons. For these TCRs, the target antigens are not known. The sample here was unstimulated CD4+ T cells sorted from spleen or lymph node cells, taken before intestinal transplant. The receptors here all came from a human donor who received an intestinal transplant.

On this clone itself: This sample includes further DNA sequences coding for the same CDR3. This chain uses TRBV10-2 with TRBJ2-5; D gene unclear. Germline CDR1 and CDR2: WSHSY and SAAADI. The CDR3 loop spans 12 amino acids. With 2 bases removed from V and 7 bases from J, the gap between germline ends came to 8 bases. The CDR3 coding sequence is TGCGCCAGCAGTGAGGACCGGGTGACCCAGTACTTC. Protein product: CASSEDRVTQYF.

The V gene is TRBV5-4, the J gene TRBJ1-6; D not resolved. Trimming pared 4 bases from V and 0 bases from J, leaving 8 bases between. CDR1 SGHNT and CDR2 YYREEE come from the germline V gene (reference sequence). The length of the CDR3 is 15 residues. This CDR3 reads CASSPTSSYNSPLHF. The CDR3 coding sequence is TGTGCCAGCAGCCCCACAAGCTCCTATAATTCACCCCTCCACTTT.

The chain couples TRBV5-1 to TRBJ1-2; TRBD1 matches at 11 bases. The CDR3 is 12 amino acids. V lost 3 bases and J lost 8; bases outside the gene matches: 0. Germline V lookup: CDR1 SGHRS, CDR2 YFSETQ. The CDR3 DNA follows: TGCGCCAGCAGCTGGACAGGGGGCGGCTACACCTTC. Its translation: CASSWTGGGYTF. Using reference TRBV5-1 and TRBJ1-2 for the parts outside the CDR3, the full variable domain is KAGVTQTPRYLIKTRGQQVTLSCSPISGHRSVSWYQQTPGQGLQFLFEYFSETQRNKGNFPGRFSGRQFSNSRSEMNVSTLELGDSALYLCASSWTGGGYTFGSGTRLTVV.

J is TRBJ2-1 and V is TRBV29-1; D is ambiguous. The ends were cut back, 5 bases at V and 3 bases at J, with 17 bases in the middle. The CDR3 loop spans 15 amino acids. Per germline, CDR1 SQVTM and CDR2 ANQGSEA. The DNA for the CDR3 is TGCAGCGTTTCCGCAATAAGGATAGACTACAATGAGCAGTTCTTC. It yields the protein CSVSAIRIDYNEQFF.

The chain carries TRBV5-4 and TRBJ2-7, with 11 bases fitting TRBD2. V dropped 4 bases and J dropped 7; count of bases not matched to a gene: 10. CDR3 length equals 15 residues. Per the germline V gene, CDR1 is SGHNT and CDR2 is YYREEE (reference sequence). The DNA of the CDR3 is TGTGCCAGCAGCAGGGGACTAGCGGAGGGGTTGGAGCAGTACTTC. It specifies CASSRGLAEGLEQYF.

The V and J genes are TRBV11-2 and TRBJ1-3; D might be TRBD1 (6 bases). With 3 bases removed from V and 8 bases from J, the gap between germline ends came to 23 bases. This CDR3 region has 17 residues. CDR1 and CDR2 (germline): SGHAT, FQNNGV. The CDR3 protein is CASSFYTGFSARYTIYF. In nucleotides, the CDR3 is TGTGCCAGCAGCTTTTACACAGGGTTTTCGGCCCGGTACACCATATATTTT.

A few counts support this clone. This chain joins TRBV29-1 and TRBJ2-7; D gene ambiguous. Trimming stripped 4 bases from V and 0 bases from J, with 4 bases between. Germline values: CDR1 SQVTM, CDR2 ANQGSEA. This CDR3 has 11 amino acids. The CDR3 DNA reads TGCAGCGTTGGACACTCCTACGAGCAGTACTTC. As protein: CSVGHSYEQYF.

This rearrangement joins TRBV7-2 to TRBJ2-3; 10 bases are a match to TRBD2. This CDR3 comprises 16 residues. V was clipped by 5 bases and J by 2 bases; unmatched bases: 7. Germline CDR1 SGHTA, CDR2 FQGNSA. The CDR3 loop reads CASSRSGGRSTDTQYF. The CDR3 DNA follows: TGTGCCAGCAGCCGTAGCGGGGGGCGTTCCACAGATACGCAGTATTTT.

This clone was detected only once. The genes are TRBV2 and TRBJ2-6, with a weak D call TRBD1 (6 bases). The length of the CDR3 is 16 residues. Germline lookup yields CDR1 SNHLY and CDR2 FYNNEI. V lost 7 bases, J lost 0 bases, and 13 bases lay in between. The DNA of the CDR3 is TGTGCCAGCAACGGACAGATCCGCTCTGGGGCCAACGTCCTGACTTTC. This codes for CASNGQIRSGANVLTF.

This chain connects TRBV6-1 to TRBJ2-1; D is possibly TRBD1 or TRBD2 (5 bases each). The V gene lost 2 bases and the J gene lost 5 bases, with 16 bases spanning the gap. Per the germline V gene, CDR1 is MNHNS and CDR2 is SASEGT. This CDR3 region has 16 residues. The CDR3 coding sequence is TGTGCCAGCAGTGAAACTTCCCGGGGACGGAACAATGAGCAGTTCTTC. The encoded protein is CASSETSRGRNNEQFF.

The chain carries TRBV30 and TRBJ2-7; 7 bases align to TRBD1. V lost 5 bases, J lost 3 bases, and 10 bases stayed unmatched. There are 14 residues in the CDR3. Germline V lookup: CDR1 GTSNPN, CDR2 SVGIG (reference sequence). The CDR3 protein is CAWRRDRRSYEQYF. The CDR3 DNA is TGTGCCTGGCGCCGGGACAGAAGAAGCTACGAGCAGTACTTC. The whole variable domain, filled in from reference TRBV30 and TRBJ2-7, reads SQTIHQWPATLVQPVGSPLSLECTVEGTSNPNLYWYRQAAGRGLQLLFYSVGIGQISSEVPQNLSASRPQDRQFILSSKKLLLSDSGFYLCAWRRDRRSYEQYFGPGTRLTVT.

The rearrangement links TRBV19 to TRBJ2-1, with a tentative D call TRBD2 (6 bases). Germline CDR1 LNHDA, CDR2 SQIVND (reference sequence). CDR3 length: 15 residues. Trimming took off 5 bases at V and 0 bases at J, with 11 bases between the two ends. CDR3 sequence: CASSLSGISYNEQFF. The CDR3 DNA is TGTGCCAGTAGTCTTAGCGGCATCTCCTACAATGAGCAGTTCTTC.

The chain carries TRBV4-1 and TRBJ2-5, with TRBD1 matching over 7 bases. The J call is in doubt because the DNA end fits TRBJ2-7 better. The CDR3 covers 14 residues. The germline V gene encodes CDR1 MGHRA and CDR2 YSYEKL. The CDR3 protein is CASSQRQGAGEQYF. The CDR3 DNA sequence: TGCGCCAGCAGCCAGAGACAGGGCGCGGGCGAGCAGTACTTC.

Written as DNA, the CDR3 is TGTGCCAGCAGCTTATCCGCAGGACCCTTTAACTATGGCTACACCTTC. It is translated as CASSLSAGPFNYGYTF. V gene TRBV7-6 combines with J gene TRBJ1-2, with D uncertain. This CDR3 has 16 amino acids. Germline CDR1 is SGHVS and CDR2 is FNYEAQ. Trimming took off 2 bases at V and 1 base at J, with 14 bases between the two ends.

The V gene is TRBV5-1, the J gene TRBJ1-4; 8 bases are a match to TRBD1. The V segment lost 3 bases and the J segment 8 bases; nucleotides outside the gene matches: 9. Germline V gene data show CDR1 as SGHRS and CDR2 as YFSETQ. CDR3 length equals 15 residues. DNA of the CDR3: TGCGCCAGCAGCTGGCGGGCAGGGGGCGCGGAAAAACTGTTTTTT. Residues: CASSWRAGGAEKLFF.

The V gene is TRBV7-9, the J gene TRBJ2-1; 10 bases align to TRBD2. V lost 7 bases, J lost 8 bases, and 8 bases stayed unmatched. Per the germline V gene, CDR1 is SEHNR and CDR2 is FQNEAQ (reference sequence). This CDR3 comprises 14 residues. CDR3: CASTLAGVAYEQFF. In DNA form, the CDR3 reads TGTGCCAGCACCCTAGCGGGAGTAGCGTATGAGCAGTTCTTC.

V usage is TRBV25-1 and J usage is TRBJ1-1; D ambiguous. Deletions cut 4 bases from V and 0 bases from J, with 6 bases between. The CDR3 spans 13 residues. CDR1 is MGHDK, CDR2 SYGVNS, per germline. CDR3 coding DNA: TGTGCCAGCAGTGGCGTCATGAACACTGAAGCTTTCTTT. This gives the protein CASSGVMNTEAFF.

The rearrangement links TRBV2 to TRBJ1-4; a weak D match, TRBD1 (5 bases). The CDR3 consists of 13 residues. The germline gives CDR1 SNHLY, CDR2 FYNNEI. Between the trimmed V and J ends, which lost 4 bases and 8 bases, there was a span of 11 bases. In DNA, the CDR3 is TGTGCCAGCAGTGTTATCAGGGACGAAAAACTGTTTTTT. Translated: CASSVIRDEKLFF.

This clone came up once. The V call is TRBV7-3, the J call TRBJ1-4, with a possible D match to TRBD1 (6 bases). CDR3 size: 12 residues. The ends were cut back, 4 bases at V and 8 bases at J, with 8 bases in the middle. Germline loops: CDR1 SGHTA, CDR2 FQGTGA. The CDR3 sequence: CASSSQGEKLFF. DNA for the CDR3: TGTGCCAGCAGCTCTCAGGGGGAAAAACTGTTTTTT.

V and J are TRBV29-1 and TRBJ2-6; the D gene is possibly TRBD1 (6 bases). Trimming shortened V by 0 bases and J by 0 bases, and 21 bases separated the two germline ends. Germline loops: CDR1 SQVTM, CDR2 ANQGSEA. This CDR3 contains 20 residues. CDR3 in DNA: TGCAGCGTTGAAGATCCAGCAGGACAGACCCAGAGCTCTGGGGCCAACGTCCTGACTTTC. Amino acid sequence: CSVEDPAGQTQSSGANVLTF.

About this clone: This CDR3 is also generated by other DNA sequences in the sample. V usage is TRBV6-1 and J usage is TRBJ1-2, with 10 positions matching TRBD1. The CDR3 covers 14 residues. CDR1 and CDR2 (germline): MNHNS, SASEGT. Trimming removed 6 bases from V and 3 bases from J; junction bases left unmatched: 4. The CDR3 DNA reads TGTGCCAGCAGCCCCGGGACAGGGGACTATGGCTACACCTTC. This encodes CASSPGTGDYGYTF.

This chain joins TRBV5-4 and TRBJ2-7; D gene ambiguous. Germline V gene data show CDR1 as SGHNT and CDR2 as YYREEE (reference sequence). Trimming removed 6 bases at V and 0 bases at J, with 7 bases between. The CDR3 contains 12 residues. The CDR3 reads CASNNNSYEQYF. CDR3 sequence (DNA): TGTGCCAGCAATAACAACTCCTACGAGCAGTACTTC.

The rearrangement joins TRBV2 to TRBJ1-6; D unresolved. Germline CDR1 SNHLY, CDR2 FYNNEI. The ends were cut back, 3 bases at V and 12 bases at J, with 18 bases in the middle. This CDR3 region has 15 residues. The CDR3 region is CASSDRGRRIGPLHF. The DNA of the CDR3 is TGTGCCAGCAGTGATCGCGGCAGGCGCATCGGACCCCTCCACTTT.

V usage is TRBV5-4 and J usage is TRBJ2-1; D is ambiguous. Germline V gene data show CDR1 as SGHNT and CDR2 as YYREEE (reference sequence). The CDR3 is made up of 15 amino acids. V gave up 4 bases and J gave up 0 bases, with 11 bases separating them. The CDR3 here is CASSGRSSSYNEQFF. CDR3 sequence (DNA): TGTGCCAGCAGCGGCCGGAGTAGCTCCTACAATGAGCAGTTCTTC.

The chain's CDR3 is CASRQGQGRDTQYF. The CDR3 nucleotides read TGCGCCAGCAGACAAGGACAGGGTCGGGATACGCAGTATTTT. The chain carries TRBV5-1 and TRBJ2-3; 8 bases map to TRBD1. The CDR3 is 14 amino acids. The germline CDR1 and CDR2 sequences are SGHRS and YFSETQ. V lost 5 bases and J lost 6; bases outside the gene matches: 8.

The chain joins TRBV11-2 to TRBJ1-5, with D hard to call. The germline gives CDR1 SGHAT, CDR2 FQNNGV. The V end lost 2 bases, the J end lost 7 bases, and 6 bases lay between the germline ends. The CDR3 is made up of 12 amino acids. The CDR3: CASSLPGQPQHF. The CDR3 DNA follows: TGTGCCAGCAGCTTACCGGGGCAGCCCCAGCATTTT. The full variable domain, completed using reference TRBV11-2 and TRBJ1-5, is EAGVAQSPRYKIIEKRQSVAFWCNPISGHATLYWYQQILGQGPKLLIQFQNNGVVDDSQLPKDRFSAERLKGVDSTLKIQPAKLEDSAVYLCASSLPGQPQHFGDGTRLSIL.